This T cell receptor (beta chain) emerged from a study of blood T cell repertoires in COVID-19. On the study more broadly: Nucleic acid was either cDNA or gDNA, and it came from T cells, B-cell-depleted T cells, or PBMCs.

V lost 6 bases and J lost 2, with 15 bases in between. The CDR3 totals 15 residues. Germline assignment: CDR1 SEHNR and CDR2 FQNEAQ (reference sequence). Under the authors' procedure: Estimated nucleated cell counts came from reference gene primer amplification. Produced via immunoSEQ multiplex PCR; TCRdb's table is partial and in-frame only. That table is the source of V, J and clone size, and D and trimming were worked out from the DNA. In the table there are 100,000 to 150,000 clones, around 87% of which are singletons. Sequencing was carried out using peripheral blood. V is TRBV7-9 and J is TRBJ2-3, with D possibly TRBD1 on 5 matching bases. The origin of this receptor is a woman aged 60-70 years with acute or convalescent COVID-19. CDR3: CASSQGVNPTDTQYF. The CDR3 region has the DNA TGTGCCAGCAGTCAGGGCGTCAACCCCACAGATACGCAGTATTTT.